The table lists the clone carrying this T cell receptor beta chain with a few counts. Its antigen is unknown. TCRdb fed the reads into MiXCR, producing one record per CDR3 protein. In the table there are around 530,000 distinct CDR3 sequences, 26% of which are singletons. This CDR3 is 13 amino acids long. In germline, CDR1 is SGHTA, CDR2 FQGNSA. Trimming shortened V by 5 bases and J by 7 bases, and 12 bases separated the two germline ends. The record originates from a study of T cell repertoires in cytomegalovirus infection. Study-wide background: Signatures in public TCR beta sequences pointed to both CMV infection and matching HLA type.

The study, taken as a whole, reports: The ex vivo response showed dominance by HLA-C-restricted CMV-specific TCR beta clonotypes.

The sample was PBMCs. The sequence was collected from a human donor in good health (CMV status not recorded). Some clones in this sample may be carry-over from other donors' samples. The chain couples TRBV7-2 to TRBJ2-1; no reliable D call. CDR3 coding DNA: TGTGCCAGCAGCATTCCGTCGACGAATGAGCAGTTCTTC. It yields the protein CASSIPSTNEQFF.